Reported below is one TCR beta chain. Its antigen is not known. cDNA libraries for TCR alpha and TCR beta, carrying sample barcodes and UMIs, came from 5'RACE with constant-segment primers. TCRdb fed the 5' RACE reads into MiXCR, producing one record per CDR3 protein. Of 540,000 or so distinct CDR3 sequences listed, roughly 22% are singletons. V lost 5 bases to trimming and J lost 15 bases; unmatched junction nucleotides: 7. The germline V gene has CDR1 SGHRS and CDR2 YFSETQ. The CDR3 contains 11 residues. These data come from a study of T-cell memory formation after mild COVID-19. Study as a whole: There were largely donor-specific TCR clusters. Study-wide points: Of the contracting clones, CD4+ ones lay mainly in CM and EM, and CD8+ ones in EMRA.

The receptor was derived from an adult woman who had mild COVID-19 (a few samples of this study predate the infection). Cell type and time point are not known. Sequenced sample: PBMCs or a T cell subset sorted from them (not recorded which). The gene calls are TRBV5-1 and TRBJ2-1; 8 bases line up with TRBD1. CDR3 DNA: TGCGCCAGCAGGACAGGGGCCCATTTGTTCTTC. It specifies CASRTGAHLFF.